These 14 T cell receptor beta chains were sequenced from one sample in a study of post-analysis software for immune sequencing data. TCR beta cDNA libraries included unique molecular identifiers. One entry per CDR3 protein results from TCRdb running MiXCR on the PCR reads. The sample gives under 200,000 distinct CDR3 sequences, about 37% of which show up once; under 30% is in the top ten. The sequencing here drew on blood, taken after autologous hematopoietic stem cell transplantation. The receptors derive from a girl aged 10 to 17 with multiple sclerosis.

CDR3 nucleotides: TGTGCCAGCAGCCCGAGGACAGGGAGTTCTTCACCCCTCCACTTT. Translation: CASSPRTGSSSPLHF. The gene calls are TRBV12-3 or TRBV12-4 and TRBJ1-6, with 8 bases fitting TRBD1. V trimming: 6 bases; J trimming: 9 bases; junction bases outside the gene matches: 10. This CDR3 contains 15 residues.

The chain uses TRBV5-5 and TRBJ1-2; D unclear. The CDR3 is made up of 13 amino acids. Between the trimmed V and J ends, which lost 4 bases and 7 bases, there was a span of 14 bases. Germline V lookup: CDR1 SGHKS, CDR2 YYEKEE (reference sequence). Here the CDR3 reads CASSPAGSSGYTF. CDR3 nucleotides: TGTGCCAGCAGCCCCGCTGGGTCCTCTGGCTACACCTTC.

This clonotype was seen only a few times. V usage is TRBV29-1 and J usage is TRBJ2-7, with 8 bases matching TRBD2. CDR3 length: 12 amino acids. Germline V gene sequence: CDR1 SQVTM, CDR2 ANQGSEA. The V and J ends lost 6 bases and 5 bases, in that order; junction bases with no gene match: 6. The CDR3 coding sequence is TGCAGCGTCCGGGGGGGTGGAAACGAGCAGTACTTC. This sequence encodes CSVRGGGNEQYF.

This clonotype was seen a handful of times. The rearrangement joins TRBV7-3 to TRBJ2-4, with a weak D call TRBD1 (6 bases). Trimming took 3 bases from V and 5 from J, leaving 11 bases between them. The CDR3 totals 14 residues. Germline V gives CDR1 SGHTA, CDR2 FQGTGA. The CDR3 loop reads CASSFGNRENIQYF. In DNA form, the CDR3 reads TGTGCCAGCAGCTTTGGGAACAGGGAAAACATTCAGTACTTC.

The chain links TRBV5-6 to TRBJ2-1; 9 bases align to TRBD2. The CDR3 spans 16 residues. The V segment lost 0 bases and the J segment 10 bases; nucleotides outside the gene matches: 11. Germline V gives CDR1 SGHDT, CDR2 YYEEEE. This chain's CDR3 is CASSLAPAGGPYEQFF. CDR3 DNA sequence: TGTGCCAGCAGCTTGGCCCCAGCGGGAGGCCCCTACGAGCAGTTCTTC.

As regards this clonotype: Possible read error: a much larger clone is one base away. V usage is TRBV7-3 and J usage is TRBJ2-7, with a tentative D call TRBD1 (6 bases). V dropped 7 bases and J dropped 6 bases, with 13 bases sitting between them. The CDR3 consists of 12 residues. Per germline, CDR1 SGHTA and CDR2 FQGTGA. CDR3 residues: CASNSLTGEQYF. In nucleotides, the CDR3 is TGTGCCAGCAACTCCCTGACAGGCGAGCAGTACTTC.

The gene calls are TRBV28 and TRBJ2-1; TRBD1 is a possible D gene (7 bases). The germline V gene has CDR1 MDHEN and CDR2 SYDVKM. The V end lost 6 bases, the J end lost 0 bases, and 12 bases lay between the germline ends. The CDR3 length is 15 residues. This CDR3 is CASREGANSYNEQFF. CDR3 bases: TGTGCCAGCAGGGAGGGGGCAAACTCCTACAATGAGCAGTTCTTC.

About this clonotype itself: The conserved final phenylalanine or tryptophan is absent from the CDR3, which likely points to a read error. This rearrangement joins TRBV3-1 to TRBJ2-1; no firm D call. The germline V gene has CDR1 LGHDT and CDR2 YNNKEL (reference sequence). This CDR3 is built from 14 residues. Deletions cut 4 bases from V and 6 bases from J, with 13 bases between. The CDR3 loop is CASSPVGISNEQFL. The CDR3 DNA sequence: TGTGCCAGCAGCCCAGTGGGGATTAGCAATGAGCAGTTCTTA.

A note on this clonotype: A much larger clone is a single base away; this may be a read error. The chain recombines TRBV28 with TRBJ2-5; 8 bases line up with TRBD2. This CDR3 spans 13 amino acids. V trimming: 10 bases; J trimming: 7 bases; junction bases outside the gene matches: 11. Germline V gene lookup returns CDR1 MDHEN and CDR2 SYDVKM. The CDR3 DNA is TGTGCCAACAGCCTAGCGGGTGGTACGACCCAGTACTTC. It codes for CANSLAGGTTQYF.

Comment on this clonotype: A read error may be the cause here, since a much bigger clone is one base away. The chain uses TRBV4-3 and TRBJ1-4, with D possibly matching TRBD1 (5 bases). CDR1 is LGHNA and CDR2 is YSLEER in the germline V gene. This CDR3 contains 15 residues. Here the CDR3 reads CASGQQGGGDEKLFF. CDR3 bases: TGCGCCAGCGGCCAGCAGGGTGGGGGTGATGAAAAACTGTTTTTT.

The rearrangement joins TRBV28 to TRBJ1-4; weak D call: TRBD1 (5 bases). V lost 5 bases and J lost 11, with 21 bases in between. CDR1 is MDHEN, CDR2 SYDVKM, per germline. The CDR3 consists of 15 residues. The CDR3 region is CASSTTRDLGPKLFF. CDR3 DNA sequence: TGTGCCAGCAGTACCACCCGGGACCTGGGCCCTAAACTGTTTTTT.

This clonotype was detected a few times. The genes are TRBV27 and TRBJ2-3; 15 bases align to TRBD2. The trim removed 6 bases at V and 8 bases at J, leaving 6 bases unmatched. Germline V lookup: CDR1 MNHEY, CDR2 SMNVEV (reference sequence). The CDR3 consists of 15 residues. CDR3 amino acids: CASSSWGLAGGTQYF. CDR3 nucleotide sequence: TGTGCCAGCAGCTCCTGGGGACTAGCGGGAGGTACGCAGTATTTT.

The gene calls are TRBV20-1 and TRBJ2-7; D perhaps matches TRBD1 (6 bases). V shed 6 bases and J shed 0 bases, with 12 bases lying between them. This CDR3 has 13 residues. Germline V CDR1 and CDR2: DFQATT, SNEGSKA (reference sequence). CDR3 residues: CSAGTPYSYEQYF. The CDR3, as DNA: TGCAGTGCCGGGACACCTTACTCCTACGAGCAGTACTTC.

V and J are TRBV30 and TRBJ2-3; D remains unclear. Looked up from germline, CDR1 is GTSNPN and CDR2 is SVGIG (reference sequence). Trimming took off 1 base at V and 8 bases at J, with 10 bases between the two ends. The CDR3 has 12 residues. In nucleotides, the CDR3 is TGTGCCTGGAGTGCAACTTCGACTACGCAGTATTTT. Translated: CAWSATSTTQYF.